The next 22 T cell receptor beta chains were all read from a single sample in a study of CD8 T cells in ankylosing spondylitis. TCRdb re-analysed the 5' RACE reads in MiXCR, keeping a single row per CDR3 protein. The table has under 85,000 distinct CDR3 sequences, under 5.5% seen once. Source material: blood, either unsorted or a sorted T cell fraction (not recorded which). The receptors stem from a male donor with ankylosing spondylitis or in good health (not recorded which).

Remarks on this clonotype: With a much larger clone just one base away, this may be a read error. The CDR3 DNA reads TGTACCAGCAGCTCGCAGGGGGGATCGGAGACCCAGTACTTC. As protein: CTSSSQGGSETQYF. V usage is TRBV5-6 and J usage is TRBJ2-5; tentative D call: TRBD1 (7 bases). Germline CDR1 and CDR2: SGHDT and YYEEEE. CDR3 length equals 14 residues.

This clonotype was counted ten times or more. The rearrangement uses TRBV2 and TRBJ2-5; no clear D. This CDR3 contains 15 residues. Germline loops: CDR1 SNHLY, CDR2 FYNNEI. The V end was cut by 3 bases, the J end by 5 bases, with 16 bases between. CDR3 amino acids: CASSERWFGEETQYF. In nucleotides, the CDR3 is TGTGCCAGCAGTGAGAGGTGGTTCGGAGAGGAGACCCAGTACTTC.

At least ten counts were recorded for this clonotype. The chain is built from TRBV5-4 and TRBJ2-7; TRBD1 matches 7 bases. The CDR3 is 15 amino acids. Germline assignment: CDR1 SGHNT and CDR2 YYREEE (reference sequence). V shed 4 bases and J 5 bases; nucleotides not matched to a gene: 12. The CDR3 is CASSPGDREKNEQYF. The CDR3 nucleotides are TGTGCCAGCAGCCCCGGCGACAGGGAAAAAAACGAGCAGTACTTC.

Ten or more counts support this clonotype. The V and J genes are TRBV4-1 and TRBJ2-7, with D possibly matching TRBD2 (6 bases). The V gene's germline CDR1 is MGHRA and CDR2 YSYEKL. V was pared by 1 base and J by 1 base, with 14 bases between. The CDR3 loop spans 16 amino acids. The CDR3 loop is CASSQGSGGTSYEQYF. CDR3 in DNA: TGCGCCAGCAGCCAAGGTTCTGGGGGGACTTCCTACGAGCAGTACTTC.

This clonotype was picked up many times. The chain has TRBV5-6 and TRBJ1-2; D unresolved. Between the trimmed V and J ends, which lost 4 bases and 8 bases, there was a span of 12 bases. The germline CDR1 and CDR2 sequences are SGHDT and YYEEEE. The CDR3 is made up of 12 amino acids. The CDR3 is CASSIPVQGYTF. CDR3 coding DNA: TGTGCCAGCAGCATCCCGGTCCAAGGCTACACCTTC.

As concerns this clonotype: A much larger clone differs by one base, so this may be a read error. J is TRBJ2-2 and V is TRBV9, with a weak D call TRBD2 (5 bases). The germline CDR1 and CDR2 sequences are SGDLS and YYNGEE. This CDR3 has 15 amino acids. V was trimmed by 6 bases and J by 6 bases, leaving 18 bases between them. CDR3 residues: CASTIGVRASGELFF. The CDR3 DNA sequence: TGTGCCAGCACTATCGGAGTGAGGGCTTCCGGGGAGCTGTTTTTT.

This clonotype was observed at least ten times. The CDR3 is CSASAESTYEQYF. CDR3 DNA sequence: TGCAGTGCTAGTGCAGAGTCTACCTACGAGCAGTACTTC. The chain has TRBV20-1 and TRBJ2-7; D gene ambiguous. Germline CDR1 DFQATT, CDR2 SNEGSKA (reference sequence). This CDR3 comprises 13 residues. The germline V and J ends were trimmed by 3 bases and 2 bases, with 11 bases remaining between them.

There are many counts of this clonotype. The chain is built from TRBV3-1 and TRBJ2-2; 7 positions agree with TRBD1. This CDR3 has 16 amino acids. J gave up 7 bases and V 5 bases, and 13 bases lay outside the gene matches. Germline CDR1 reads LGHDT; CDR2 reads YNNKEL (reference sequence). In nucleotides, the CDR3 is TGTGCCAGCAGCTTACTACGACAGGGAACAGGCGGGGAGCTGTTTTTT. Translated, it gives CASSLLRQGTGGELFF.

The chain carries TRBV28 and TRBJ1-6; 7 bases align to TRBD1. V gave up 6 bases and J gave up 7 bases; unmatched junction bases: 6. In germline, CDR1 is MDHEN, CDR2 SYDVKM. The CDR3 extends over 14 amino acids. The CDR3 region is CASSPTGLNSPLHF. CDR3 bases: TGTGCCAGCAGCCCGACAGGGCTCAATTCACCCCTCCACTTT.

This clonotype was observed many times. This chain connects TRBV18 to TRBJ2-5; 8 nucleotides agree with TRBD1. J was trimmed by 4 bases and V by 5 bases; bases with no gene match: 9. Germline V gene lookup returns CDR1 KGHSH and CDR2 LQKENI. This CDR3 is 15 amino acids long. Here the CDR3 DNA reads TGTGCCAGCTCAATGGGACAGGTGACCGGAGAGACCCAGTACTTC. Encoded protein: CASSMGQVTGETQYF. The whole variable domain, remainder taken from reference TRBV18 and TRBJ2-5, is NAGVMQNPRHLVRRRGQEARLRCSPMKGHSHVYWYRQLPEEGLKFMVYLQKENIIDESGMPKERFSAEFPKEGPSILRIQQVVRGDSAAYFCASSMGQVTGETQYFGPGTRLLVL.

This clonotype has at least ten counts. The rearrangement uses TRBV7-9 and TRBJ2-3, with 15 bases matching TRBD2. From germline, CDR1 is SEHNR and CDR2 FQNEAQ (reference sequence). This CDR3 contains 15 residues. V shed 5 bases and J 9 bases; nucleotides not matched to a gene: 6. CDR3 in amino acids: CASSPLGLAGGTQYF. For the CDR3, the DNA is TGTGCCAGCAGCCCCCTGGGACTAGCGGGGGGAACGCAGTATTTT.

This clonotype came up many times. This chain connects TRBV5-1 to TRBJ2-3; TRBD2 aligns across 8 bases. There are 16 residues in the CDR3. Germline V gene sequence: CDR1 SGHRS, CDR2 YFSETQ. Trimming took 0 bases from V and 4 from J; bases not matched to a gene: 7. The CDR3 is CASSLEAGGPPDTQYF. Written as DNA, the CDR3 is TGCGCCAGCAGCTTGGAGGCGGGGGGCCCCCCAGATACGCAGTATTTT.

This clonotype was counted a few times. V gene TRBV4-1 combines with J gene TRBJ2-7; TRBD2 is a possible D gene (6 bases). V lost 6 bases and J 4 bases, leaving 25 bases between the germline ends. Germline CDR1 is MGHRA and CDR2 is YSYEKL. The CDR3 contains 17 residues. The CDR3 DNA reads TGCGCCAGCAGTCGAGGGATACTAGCAACCCAGCGGTACGAGCAGTACTTC. It codes for CASSRGILATQRYEQYF.

This clonotype came up many times. The rearrangement uses TRBV20-1 and TRBJ1-5; D is perhaps TRBD1 (6 bases). The germline V and J ends were trimmed by 8 bases and 0 bases, with 23 bases remaining between them. The CDR3 extends over 17 amino acids. The germline gives CDR1 DFQATT, CDR2 SNEGSKA (reference sequence). The CDR3: CSIKGQPPINSNQPQHF. The CDR3 nucleotides are TGCAGTATAAAAGGACAGCCTCCTATTAATAGCAATCAGCCCCAGCATTTT.

A note on this clonotype: Relative to the germline gene, one junction end is altered; a read error may explain this. The chain recombines TRBV7-6 with TRBJ1-5; D may be TRBD1 (5 bases). The V gene's germline CDR1 is SGHVS and CDR2 FNYEAQ. This CDR3 is 15 amino acids long. CDR3 residues: CANSLTDGTNQPQHF. The CDR3 DNA reads as TGTGCCAACAGCCTAACGGACGGGACCAACCAGCCCCAGCATTTT.

In this sample, this clonotype turned up many times. For the CDR3, the DNA is TGCAGTGCTATCCCCCCGGGACAGGGGTTCAATCAGCCCCAGCATTTT. This codes for CSAIPPGQGFNQPQHF. This sequence joins TRBV20-1 and TRBJ1-5, with TRBD1 matching 10 bases. Trimming took 4 bases from V and 3 from J; bases not matched to a gene: 9. This CDR3 is built from 16 residues. Germline V CDR1 and CDR2: DFQATT, SNEGSKA (reference sequence).

This clonotype has a count of ten or more. The chain couples TRBV10-3 to TRBJ2-3; TRBD2 agrees at 13 bases. The CDR3 loop spans 15 amino acids. The germline CDR1 and CDR2 sequences are ENHRY and SYGVKD. V lost 6 bases, J lost 4 bases, and 4 bases stayed unmatched. In nucleotides, the CDR3 is TGTGCCATCAGCTGGACTAGCGGGGGAGCAGATACGCAGTATTTT. Translating it yields CAISWTSGGADTQYF.

This clonotype was recorded at least ten times. The V call is TRBV12-3 or TRBV12-4, the J call TRBJ2-1; 8 bases align to TRBD1. The V gene end was trimmed by 6 bases and the J gene end by 4 bases; junction bases not matched to a gene: 5. The CDR3 has 14 residues. The CDR3 loop is CASSRRTGYNEQFF. The CDR3 nucleotides are TGTGCCAGCAGCCGGAGGACAGGGTACAATGAGCAGTTCTTC.

This clonotype has at least ten counts. The chain carries TRBV20-1 and TRBJ2-1, with 7 bases matching TRBD1. The CDR3 has 14 amino acids. With V trimmed by 3 bases and J by 4 bases, 6 bases remained unmatched. CDR1 DFQATT and CDR2 SNEGSKA come from the germline V gene (reference sequence). CDR3 residues: CSASEGASYNEQFF. CDR3 coding DNA: TGCAGTGCTAGCGAGGGGGCCTCGTACAATGAGCAGTTCTTC.

This clonotype was recorded many times. This chain joins TRBV7-2 and TRBJ2-1, with 14 bases that match TRBD2. Germline V gene sequence: CDR1 SGHTA, CDR2 FQGNSA. CDR3 size: 14 residues. V gave up 1 base and J gave up 14 bases; unmatched junction bases: 4. CDR3 coding DNA: TGTGCCAGCAGCTTAGACCCGGGACTAGCGGGGGAGTTCTTC. Its translation is CASSLDPGLAGEFF.

Concerning this clonotype itself: A read error may produce the germline difference seen at one junction end. The chain joins TRBV3-1 to TRBJ2-7, with 11 nucleotides matching TRBD1. This CDR3 region has 19 residues. Germline assignment: CDR1 LGHDT and CDR2 YNNKEL (reference sequence). The CDR3 sequence is CARSLVRGQGVSSSYEQYF. Written as DNA, the CDR3 is TGTGCCCGCAGTTTGGTCCGGGGACAGGGGGTTTCAAGCTCCTACGAGCAGTACTTC.

This clonotype was observed at least ten times. The J gene is TRBJ2-2, the V gene TRBV28; D possibly corresponds to TRBD1 (6 bases). The V and J ends lost 3 bases and 5 bases respectively, with 13 bases between them. The V gene's germline CDR1 is MDHEN and CDR2 SYDVKM. The CDR3 is 15 residues long. This CDR3 is CASSFQDSLTGELFF. CDR3 bases: TGTGCCAGCAGTTTTCAGGACAGTTTAACCGGGGAGCTGTTTTTT.